This T cell receptor beta chain was observed in a study of blood T cell repertoires in COVID-19. At the level of the study: COVID-19 samples collected from the United States, Italy and Spain covered acute and convalescent phases.

Method: immunoSEQ multiplex PCR; TCRdb's copy keeps in-frame clones and lacks some. This repertoire shows fewer than 200,000 clones, 88% found once; its top ten account for approximately 9.4%. CDR1 and CDR2 (germline): SEHNR, FQNEAQ (reference sequence). The CDR3 loop spans 14 amino acids. Unmatched junction bases numbered 10, after V lost 5 bases and J lost 6 bases. The sequence was obtained from a woman between 18 and 29 years old who had recovered from COVID-19. The sample consisted of PBMCs or T cells enriched from blood (not recorded which). The chain has TRBV7-9 and TRBJ2-7, with TRBD1 matching over 7 bases. CDR3 sequence: CASSPYGRGTEQYF. CDR3 DNA: TGTGCCAGCAGCCCCTATGGCAGGGGGACCGAGCAGTACTTC.